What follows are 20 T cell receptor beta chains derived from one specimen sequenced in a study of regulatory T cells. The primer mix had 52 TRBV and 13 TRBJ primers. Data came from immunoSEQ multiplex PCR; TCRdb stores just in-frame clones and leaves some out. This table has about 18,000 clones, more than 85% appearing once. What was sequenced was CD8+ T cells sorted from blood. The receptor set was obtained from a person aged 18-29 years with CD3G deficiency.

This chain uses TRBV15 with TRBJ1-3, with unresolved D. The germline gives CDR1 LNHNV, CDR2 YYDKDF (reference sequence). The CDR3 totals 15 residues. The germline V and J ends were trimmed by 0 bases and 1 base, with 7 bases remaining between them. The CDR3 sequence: CATSRDPGSGNTIYF. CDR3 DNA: TGTGCCACCAGCAGAGACCCGGGGTCTGGAAACACCATATATTTT.

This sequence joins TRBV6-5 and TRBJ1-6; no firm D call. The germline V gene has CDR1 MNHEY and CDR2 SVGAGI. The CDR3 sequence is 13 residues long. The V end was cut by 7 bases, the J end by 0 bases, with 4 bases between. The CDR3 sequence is CASKTSYNSPLHF. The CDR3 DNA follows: TGTGCCAGCAAAACCTCCTATAATTCACCCCTCCACTTT.

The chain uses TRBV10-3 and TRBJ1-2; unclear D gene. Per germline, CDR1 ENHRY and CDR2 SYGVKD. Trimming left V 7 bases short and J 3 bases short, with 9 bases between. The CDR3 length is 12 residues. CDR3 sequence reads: CAIMDVYYGYTF. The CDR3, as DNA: TGTGCCATCATGGACGTCTACTATGGCTACACCTTC.

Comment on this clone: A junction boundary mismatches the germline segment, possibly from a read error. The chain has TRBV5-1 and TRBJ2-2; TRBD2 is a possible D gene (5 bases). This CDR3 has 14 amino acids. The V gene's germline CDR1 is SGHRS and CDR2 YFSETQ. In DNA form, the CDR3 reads TGCGCCAGCAGCTTGGAAGGCTTGGCCGGGAAGCTGTTTTTT. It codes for CASSLEGLAGKLFF.

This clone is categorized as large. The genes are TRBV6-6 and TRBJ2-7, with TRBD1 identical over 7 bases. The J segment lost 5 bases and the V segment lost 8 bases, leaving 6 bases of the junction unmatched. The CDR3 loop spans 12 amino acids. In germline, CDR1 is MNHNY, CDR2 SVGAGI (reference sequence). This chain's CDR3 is CASWTTGDEQYF. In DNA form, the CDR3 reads TGTGCCAGCTGGACCACAGGGGACGAGCAGTACTTC.

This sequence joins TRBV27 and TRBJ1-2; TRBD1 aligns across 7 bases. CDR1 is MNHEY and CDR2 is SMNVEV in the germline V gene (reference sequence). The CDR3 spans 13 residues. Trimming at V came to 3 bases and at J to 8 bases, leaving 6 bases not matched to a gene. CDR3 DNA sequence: TGTGCCAGCAGTTTGTTAGGGGGCCACGGCTACACCTTC. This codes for CASSLLGGHGYTF.

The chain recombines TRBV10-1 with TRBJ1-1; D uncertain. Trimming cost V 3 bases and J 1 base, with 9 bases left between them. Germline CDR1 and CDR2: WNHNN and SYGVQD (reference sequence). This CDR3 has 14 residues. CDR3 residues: CASSDGFGNTEAFF. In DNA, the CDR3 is TGCGCCAGCAGTGATGGGTTTGGGAACACTGAAGCTTTCTTT.

This CDR3 is CASSYLRIGDEQYF. In nucleotides, the CDR3 is TGTGCCAGCAGTTACCTTCGAATCGGGGACGAGCAGTACTTC. J is TRBJ2-7 and V is TRBV6-5, with a tentative D call TRBD2 (5 bases). CDR3 length: 14 amino acids. Trimming pared 2 bases from V and 5 bases from J, leaving 13 bases between. The germline V gene encodes CDR1 MNHEY and CDR2 SVGAGI.

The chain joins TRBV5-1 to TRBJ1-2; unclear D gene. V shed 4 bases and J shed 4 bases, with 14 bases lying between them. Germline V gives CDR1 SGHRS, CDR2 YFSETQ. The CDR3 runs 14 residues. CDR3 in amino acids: CASSTYEFGYGYTF. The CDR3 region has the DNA TGCGCCAGCAGCACGTACGAATTCGGCTATGGCTACACCTTC.

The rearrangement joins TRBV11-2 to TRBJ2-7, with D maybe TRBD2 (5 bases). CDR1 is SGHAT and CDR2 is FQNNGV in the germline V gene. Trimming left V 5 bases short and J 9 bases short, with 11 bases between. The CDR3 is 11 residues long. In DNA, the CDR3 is TGTGCCAGCAGCAGAGGTAGCGCGCAGTACTTC. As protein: CASSRGSAQYF.

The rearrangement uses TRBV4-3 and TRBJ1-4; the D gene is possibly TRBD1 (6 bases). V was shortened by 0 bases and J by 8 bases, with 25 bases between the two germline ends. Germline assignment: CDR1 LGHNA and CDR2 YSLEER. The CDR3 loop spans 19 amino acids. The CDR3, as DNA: TGCGCCAGCAGCCAAGAGGGTCGACAGGAATTTATAGTGAACGAAAAACTGTTTTTT. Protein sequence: CASSQEGRQEFIVNEKLFF.

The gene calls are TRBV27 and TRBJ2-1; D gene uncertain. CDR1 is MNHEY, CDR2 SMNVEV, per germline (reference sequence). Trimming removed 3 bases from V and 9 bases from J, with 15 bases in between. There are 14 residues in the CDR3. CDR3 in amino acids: CASSLGSPLGEQFF. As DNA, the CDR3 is TGTGCCAGCAGTTTGGGATCCCCCCTGGGTGAGCAGTTCTTC.

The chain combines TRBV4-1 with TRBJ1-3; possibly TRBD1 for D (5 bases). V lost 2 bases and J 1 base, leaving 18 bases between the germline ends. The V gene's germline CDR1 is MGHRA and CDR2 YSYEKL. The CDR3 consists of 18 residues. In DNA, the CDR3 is TGCGCCAGCAGCCAAATCGTGGCCAGGGAGGCTTCTGGAAACACCATATATTTT. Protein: CASSQIVAREASGNTIYF.

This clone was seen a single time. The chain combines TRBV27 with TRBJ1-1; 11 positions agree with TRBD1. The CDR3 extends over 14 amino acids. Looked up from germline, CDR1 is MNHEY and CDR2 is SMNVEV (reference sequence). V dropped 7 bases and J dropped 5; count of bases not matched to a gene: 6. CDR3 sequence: CASNPGQGGTEAFF. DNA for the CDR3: TGTGCCAGCAACCCGGGACAGGGGGGGACTGAAGCTTTCTTT.

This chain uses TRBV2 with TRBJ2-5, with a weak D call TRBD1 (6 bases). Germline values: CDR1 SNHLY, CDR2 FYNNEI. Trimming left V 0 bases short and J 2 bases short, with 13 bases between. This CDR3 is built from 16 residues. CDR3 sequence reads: CASSEAVQGRQETQYF. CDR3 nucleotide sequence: TGTGCCAGCAGTGAAGCAGTGCAGGGGCGGCAAGAGACCCAGTACTTC.

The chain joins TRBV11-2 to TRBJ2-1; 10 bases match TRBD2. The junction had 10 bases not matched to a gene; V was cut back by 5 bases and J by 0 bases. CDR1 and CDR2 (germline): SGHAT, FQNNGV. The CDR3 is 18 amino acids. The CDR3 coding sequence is TGTGCCAGCAGCCCGACTCCTAGCGGGGGAAGCTCCTACAATGAGCAGTTCTTC. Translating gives CASSPTPSGGSSYNEQFF.

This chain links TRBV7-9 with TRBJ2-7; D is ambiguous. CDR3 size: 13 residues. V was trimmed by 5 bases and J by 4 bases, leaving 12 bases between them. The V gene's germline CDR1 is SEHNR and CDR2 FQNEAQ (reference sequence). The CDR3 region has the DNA TGTGCCAGCAGCCCAACGGCCGGGTACGAGCAGTACTTC. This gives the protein CASSPTAGYEQYF.

The CDR3 loop reads CASSEAETYEQYF. CDR3 in DNA: TGTGCCAGCAGTGAAGCTGAAACCTACGAGCAGTACTTC. The chain employs TRBV6-1 and TRBJ2-7; D call uncertain. Germline CDR1 is MNHNS and CDR2 is SASEGT. Trimming shortened V by 0 bases and J by 2 bases, and 5 bases separated the two germline ends. The length of the CDR3 is 13 residues.

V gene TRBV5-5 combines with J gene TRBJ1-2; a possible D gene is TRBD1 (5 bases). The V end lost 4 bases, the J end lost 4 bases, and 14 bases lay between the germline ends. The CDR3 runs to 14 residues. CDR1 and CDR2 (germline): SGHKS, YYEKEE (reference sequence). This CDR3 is CASSPVEGLYGYTF. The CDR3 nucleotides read TGTGCCAGCAGCCCCGTGGAGGGGCTCTATGGCTACACCTTC.

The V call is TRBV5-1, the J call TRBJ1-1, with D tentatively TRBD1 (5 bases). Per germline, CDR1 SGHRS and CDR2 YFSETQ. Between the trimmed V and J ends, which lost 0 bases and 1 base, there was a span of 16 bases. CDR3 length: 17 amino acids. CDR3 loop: CASSLALSGASNTEAFF. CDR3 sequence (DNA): TGCGCCAGCAGCTTGGCACTCTCCGGGGCGTCGAACACTGAAGCTTTCTTT.